Detailed here is one T cell receptor (beta chain). V lost 4 bases and J 4 bases, leaving 2 bases between the germline ends. CDR3 size: 12 residues. The germline V gene has CDR1 LGHDT and CDR2 YNNKEL (reference sequence). This record comes from a study of blood T cell repertoires in COVID-19. At the level of the study: COVID-19 samples, acute and convalescent, were from the United States, Italy and Spain.

Method: immunoSEQ multiplex PCR; TCRdb's copy keeps in-frame clones and lacks some. The sample holds 64,000 or so clones, about nine tenths seen once. Sequenced sample: peripheral blood. The receptor was derived from a human donor in a cohort sampled during active COVID-19. The J gene is TRBJ2-6, the V gene TRBV3-1 (or the pseudogene TRBV3-2), with D unclear. The CDR3 loop is CASSPGANVLTF. CDR3 DNA: TGTGCCAGCAGCCCAGGGGCCAACGTCCTGACTTTC.